Shown below are 21 T cell receptor beta chains from a single sample sequenced in a study of T cell responses to AZD1222 COVID-19 vaccine. Produced via immunoSEQ multiplex PCR; TCRdb's table is partial and in-frame only. The table lists 140,000 to 150,000 clones, 70% to 90% of them singletons. The material sequenced was peripheral blood, taken on day 0 of AZD1222 vaccination. The receptor set was obtained from an adult in good health.

This clone was seen a few times. V and J are TRBV12-3 or TRBV12-4 and TRBJ1-3; D is perhaps TRBD1 (5 bases). Trimming took off 5 bases at V and 7 bases at J, with 9 bases between the two ends. This CDR3 is 12 amino acids long. The CDR3 sequence: CASSGGWNTIYF. CDR3 sequence (DNA): TGTGCCAGCAGTGGGGGGTGGAACACCATATATTTT.

This chain joins TRBV6-5 and TRBJ1-6; 7 bases agree with TRBD1. Per germline, CDR1 MNHEY and CDR2 SVGAGI. V lost 5 bases, J lost 3 bases, and 1 base stayed unmatched. The CDR3 totals 14 residues. The chain's CDR3 is CASSNRGYNSPLHF. The CDR3 DNA reads TGTGCCAGCAGTAACAGGGGCTATAATTCACCCCTCCACTTT.

The V and J genes are TRBV5-1 and TRBJ1-3, with a possible D match to TRBD1 (6 bases). Germline CDR1 is SGHRS and CDR2 is YFSETQ. This CDR3 is 17 amino acids long. V lost 4 bases and J 0 bases, leaving 17 bases between the germline ends. The CDR3 DNA sequence: TGCGCCAGCAGCCCGGGTGGGGGGGCGAGCTCTGGAAACACCATATATTTT. Protein: CASSPGGGASSGNTIYF.

The chain is built from TRBV4-3 and TRBJ1-1, with TRBD1 matching 8 bases. There are 15 residues in the CDR3. The V and J ends lost 0 bases and 4 bases, in that order; junction bases with no gene match: 4. The germline V gene has CDR1 LGHNA and CDR2 YSLEER. The CDR3 nucleotides are TGCGCCAGCAGCCAAGAGACACAGGGGGGCACTGAAGCTTTCTTT. It codes for CASSQETQGGTEAFF.

The chain has TRBV7-8 and TRBJ2-5, with 13 bases matching TRBD2. CDR1 is SGHVS and CDR2 is FQNEAQ in the germline V gene. The V and J ends lost 5 bases and 6 bases, in that order; junction bases with no gene match: 9. The CDR3 consists of 16 residues. The CDR3 DNA follows: TGTGCCAGCAGCCCCCGGGGACTAGCGGGAAGTCAGACCCAGTACTTC. Translating it yields CASSPRGLAGSQTQYF.

CDR3 in DNA: TGCGCCAGCAGCTTGGCCCTAGCGGGAGGGCCGAGGGAGCAGTACTTC. It yields the protein CASSLALAGGPREQYF. This chain connects TRBV5-1 to TRBJ2-7; 12 nucleotides agree with TRBD2. CDR1 is SGHRS, CDR2 YFSETQ, per germline. CDR3 length: 16 amino acids. Trimming cost V 0 bases and J 7 bases; bases outside gene matches: 8.

J is TRBJ1-1 and V is TRBV11-2, with D possibly being TRBD1 (5 bases). This CDR3 contains 16 residues. CDR1 is SGHAT, CDR2 FQNNGV, per germline. The V end was cut by 6 bases, the J end by 1 base, with 18 bases between. CDR3 sequence (DNA): TGTGCCAGCAGAAGGTTGACATCCGACAGGAACACTGAAGCTTTCTTT. It is translated as CASRRLTSDRNTEAFF. The whole variable domain, filled in from reference TRBV11-2 and TRBJ1-1, reads EAGVAQSPRYKIIEKRQSVAFWCNPISGHATLYWYQQILGQGPKLLIQFQNNGVVDDSQLPKDRFSAERLKGVDSTLKIQPAKLEDSAVYLCASRRLTSDRNTEAFFGQGTRLTVV.

This chain connects TRBV7-2 to TRBJ2-5; 7 nucleotides line up with TRBD2. Germline CDR1 is SGHTA and CDR2 is FQGNSA. Trimming removed 4 bases from V and 1 base from J; junction bases left unmatched: 3. There are 14 residues in the CDR3. The CDR3 reads CASSSQRGQETQYF. CDR3 nucleotides: TGTGCCAGCAGCTCTCAGCGGGGCCAAGAGACCCAGTACTTC.

The CDR3 nucleotides read TGCGCCAGCAGTGAGTGGGGGGGGAGACGGGAGACCCAGTACTTC. It yields the protein CASSEWGGRRETQYF. The J gene is TRBJ2-5, the V gene TRBV10-2; 7 positions match TRBD2. Germline CDR1 reads WSHSY; CDR2 reads SAAADI. V was clipped by 1 base and J by 5 bases; unmatched bases: 7. CDR3 size: 15 residues.

The V and J genes are TRBV18 and TRBJ1-2, with TRBD1 identical over 7 bases. This CDR3 contains 13 residues. Germline assignment: CDR1 KGHSH and CDR2 LQKENI. Unmatched junction bases numbered 7, after V lost 6 bases and J lost 6 bases. The CDR3 is CASSPITGDGYTF. CDR3 bases: TGTGCCAGCTCTCCTATCACAGGGGATGGCTACACCTTC.

This chain uses TRBV28 with TRBJ1-6, with 10 bases identical to TRBD1. Losses at the gene ends were 6 bases for V and 6 bases for J; bases not matched to a gene: 2. The CDR3 has 14 residues. CDR1 and CDR2 (germline): MDHEN, SYDVKM. CDR3 loop: CASRRQGANSPLHF. CDR3 DNA sequence: TGTGCCAGCAGACGACAGGGGGCTAATTCACCCCTCCACTTT.

The V and J genes are TRBV29-1 and TRBJ1-3; D ambiguous. The CDR3 sequence is 14 residues long. Germline V gene data show CDR1 as SQVTM and CDR2 as ANQGSEA. V shed 6 bases and J shed 0 bases, with 12 bases lying between them. CDR3 sequence: CSVGFGSSGNTIYF. The CDR3 DNA follows: TGCAGCGTAGGTTTTGGGAGCTCTGGAAACACCATATATTTT.

The chain links TRBV6-5 to TRBJ1-1, with a possible D match to TRBD1 (5 bases). V was cut by 5 bases and J by 1 base, with 8 bases left in between. The CDR3 is made up of 13 amino acids. Germline V gene sequence: CDR1 MNHEY, CDR2 SVGAGI. The CDR3 region is CASSHGQNTEAFF. Here the CDR3 DNA reads TGTGCCAGCAGTCACGGACAGAACACTGAAGCTTTCTTT.

The chain uses TRBV9 and TRBJ1-4; a possible D gene is TRBD1 (5 bases). In germline, CDR1 is SGDLS, CDR2 YYNGEE. The CDR3 length is 13 residues. Trimming left V 2 bases short and J 8 bases short, with 10 bases between. CDR3 amino acids: CASSVRGEEKLFF. The CDR3 DNA follows: TGTGCCAGCAGCGTTCGGGGCGAAGAAAAACTGTTTTTT. Full variable domain (outside the CDR3, taken from reference TRBV9 and TRBJ1-4): DSGVTQTPKHLITATGQRVTLRCSPRSGDLSVYWYQQSLDQGLQFLIQYYNGEERAKGNILERFSAQQFPDLHSELNLSSLELGDSALYFCASSVRGEEKLFFGSGTQLSVL.

This clone was seen a few times. The chain couples TRBV7-6 to TRBJ1-2; D remains ambiguous. Germline CDR1 and CDR2: SGHVS and FNYEAQ. V was clipped by 5 bases and J by 5 bases, with 15 bases between them. This CDR3 region has 14 residues. The chain's CDR3 is CASSPRNGGYGYTF. The CDR3 coding sequence is TGTGCCAGCAGCCCCCGGAACGGTGGTTATGGCTACACCTTC.

The chain has TRBV5-6 and TRBJ2-7; D gene unclear. CDR3 length equals 11 residues. Germline V gives CDR1 SGHDT, CDR2 YYEEEE. Trimming shortened V by 2 bases and J by 3 bases, and 3 bases separated the two germline ends. CDR3 coding DNA: TGTGCCAGCAGCTTCCACTACGAGCAGTACTTC. Amino acid sequence: CASSFHYEQYF.

This chain links TRBV18 with TRBJ2-2; D may match TRBD1 or TRBD2 (6 bases each). The germline V gene has CDR1 KGHSH and CDR2 LQKENI. V lost 3 bases and J 6 bases, leaving 11 bases between the germline ends. The CDR3 is 14 amino acids. This CDR3 is CASSPRGGSGELFF. CDR3 DNA sequence: TGTGCCAGCTCACCCCGAGGGGGGTCCGGGGAGCTGTTTTTT.

A few counts support this clone. The chain recombines TRBV2 with TRBJ1-2, with 12 bases lining up with TRBD1. This CDR3 has 14 residues. Germline V CDR1 and CDR2: SNHLY, FYNNEI. The V and J ends lost 6 bases and 4 bases, in that order; junction bases with no gene match: 3. CDR3 bases: TGTGCCAGCAGGCTGGGACAGGGGGCCTATGGCTACACCTTC. Protein product: CASRLGQGAYGYTF.

V is TRBV9 and J is TRBJ1-3; perhaps TRBD1 as D (5 bases). The germline gives CDR1 SGDLS, CDR2 YYNGEE. V was pared by 0 bases and J by 4 bases, with 8 bases between. This CDR3 is built from 14 residues. This CDR3 reads CASSVEWGGNTIYF. CDR3 DNA: TGTGCCAGCAGCGTAGAGTGGGGGGGAAACACCATATATTTT.

This chain joins TRBV24-1 and TRBJ2-1; the match to TRBD2 covers 13 bases. The germline V gene encodes CDR1 KGHDR and CDR2 SFDVKD. V shed 4 bases, J shed 7 bases, and the junction held 9 bases outside the gene matches. The CDR3 extends over 17 amino acids. This CDR3 reads CATSEGRRTSGRNEQFF. CDR3 sequence (DNA): TGTGCCACCAGTGAAGGGCGGCGGACTAGCGGGAGAAATGAGCAGTTCTTC.

In this sample, this clone turned up once. The CDR3 spells CASSSRDRGSEETQYF. As DNA, the CDR3 is TGTGCCAGCAGCTCCCGTGACAGGGGTTCCGAAGAGACCCAGTACTTC. V gene TRBV7-9 combines with J gene TRBJ2-5; 8 nucleotides align to TRBD1. Unmatched junction bases numbered 10, after V lost 4 bases and J lost 3 bases. CDR3 length equals 16 residues. Germline V gene sequence: CDR1 SEHNR, CDR2 FQNEAQ (reference sequence). Full variable domain (outside the CDR3, taken from reference TRBV7-9 and TRBJ2-5): DTGVSQNPRHKITKRGQNVTFRCDPISEHNRLYWYRQTLGQGPEFLTYFQNEAQLEKSRLLSDRFSAERPKGSFSTLEIQRTEQGDSAMYLCASSSRDRGSEETQYFGPGTRLLVL.